Listed below are T cell receptor beta chains from one sample, sequenced in a study of T cell changes during pregnancy in multiple sclerosis. This table comes from immunoSEQ multiplex PCR, and its TCRdb copy is limited to in-frame clones, with some not included. The sample yields over 100,000 clones, around nine tenths seen once. Sample: peripheral blood, taken in the third trimester of pregnancy. Receptors originate from a female donor with multiple sclerosis, enrolled in a pregnancy study. Both conserved end residues are part of each CDR3. A D gene is named only where the DNA matches it firmly. Clone size is shown for a subset of rows, as once, few, many or a class of expanded clone.

clone_size	v_call	d_call	cdr3_length	j_call	cdr3_aa	cdr3_nt
NA	TRBV5-4	TRBD2	16	TRBJ2-7	CASSRTSGGGTYEQYF	TGTGCCAGCAGCCGGACTAGCGGGGGGGGGACCTACGAGCAGTACTTC
NA	TRBV5-1	NA	14	TRBJ1-1	CASSPRQENTEAFF	TGCGCCAGCAGCCCTCGACAGGAGAACACTGAAGCTTTCTTT
NA	TRBV5-4	TRBD1	15	TRBJ2-1	CASSLGGGLYNEQFF	TGTGCCAGCAGCTTGGGAGGGGGCCTGTACAATGAGCAGTTCTTC
NA	TRBV10-1	NA	14	TRBJ2-3	CASSGSGAADTQYF	TGCGCCAGCAGTGGAAGTGGGGCCGCCGATACGCAGTATTTT
NA	TRBV5-1	TRBD1	15	TRBJ1-2	CASRFGTGKDFGYTF	TGCGCCAGCAGGTTCGGGACAGGGAAAGATTTTGGCTACACCTTC
NA	TRBV5-4	NA	14	TRBJ1-1	CASSLRGPNTEAFF	TGTGCCAGCAGCTTGAGGGGCCCGAACACTGAAGCTTTCTTT
NA	TRBV14	NA	14	TRBJ2-5	CASSQLRVEETQYF	TGTGCCAGCAGCCAACTCCGGGTAGAAGAGACCCAGTACTTC
NA	TRBV5-4	NA	16	TRBJ2-3	CASSPNPGSDTDTQYF	TGTGCCAGCAGCCCAAACCCGGGATCTGACACAGATACGCAGTATTTT
NA	TRBV13	TRBD1	17	TRBJ2-3	CASSWDLDRGFPDTQYF	TGTGCCAGCAGCTGGGATCTGGACAGGGGCTTCCCAGATACGCAGTATTTT
NA	TRBV7-8	TRBD1	15	TRBJ1-5	CASSWDRVSNQPQHF	TGTGCCAGCAGCTGGGACAGGGTAAGCAATCAGCCCCAGCATTTT
NA	TRBV2	TRBD1	14	TRBJ1-1	CASTRDSRYTEAFF	TGTGCCAGCACTCGGGACAGTAGGTACACTGAAGCTTTCTTT
once	TRBV7-9	TRBD1	18	TRBJ1-4	CASSSPGQETATNEKLFF	TGTGCCAGCAGCTCGCCGGGACAGGAGACTGCAACTAATGAAAAACTGTTTTTT
once	TRBV4-2	NA	15	TRBJ2-7	CASSQAMQGTYEQYF	TGTGCCAGCAGCCAAGCCATGCAGGGGACCTACGAGCAGTACTTC
once	TRBV7-3	TRBD2	15	TRBJ2-3	CASSRLAGEADTQYF	TGTGCCAGCAGCCGGCTAGCGGGAGAAGCAGATACGCAGTATTTT
NA	TRBV2	NA	12	TRBJ1-2	CASSEDTYGYTF	TGTGCCAGCAGCGAAGACACCTATGGCTACACCTTC